This T cell receptor beta chain came from a study of radiation and T cells in renal cell carcinoma. The data were produced by immunoSEQ multiplex PCR, yet TCRdb's version contains in-frame clones alone and is incomplete. This table holds approximately 170,000 clones, 88% found once. Germline CDR1 reads LGHNA; CDR2 reads YSLEER. V gave up 0 bases and J gave up 3 bases; unmatched junction bases: 3. The CDR3 totals 15 residues. This clone has a single count. Time point reported: blood 4 weeks post-SBRT, at nephrectomy. This sample's treatment: 15 Gy SBRT to primary tumor, nephrectomy 4 weeks later. Specimen: blood, collected from a patient whose treatment included radiotherapy and nephrectomy. This clonotype was obtained from a woman aged 45-65 years with renal cell carcinoma. This rearrangement joins TRBV4-3 to TRBJ1-2; 8 positions agree with TRBD1. This CDR3 is CASSQDLTGDYGYTF. The DNA of the CDR3 is TGCGCCAGCAGCCAAGACCTGACAGGGGACTATGGCTACACCTTC.